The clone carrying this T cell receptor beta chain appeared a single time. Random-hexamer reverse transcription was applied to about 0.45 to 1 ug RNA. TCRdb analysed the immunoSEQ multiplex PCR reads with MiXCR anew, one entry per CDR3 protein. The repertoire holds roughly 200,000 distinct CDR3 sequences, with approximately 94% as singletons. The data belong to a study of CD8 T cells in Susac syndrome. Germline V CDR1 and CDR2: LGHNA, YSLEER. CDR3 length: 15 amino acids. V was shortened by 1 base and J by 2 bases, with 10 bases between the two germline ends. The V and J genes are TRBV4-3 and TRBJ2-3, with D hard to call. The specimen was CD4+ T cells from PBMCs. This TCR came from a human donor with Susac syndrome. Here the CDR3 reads CASSQGHFATDTQYF. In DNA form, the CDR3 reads TGCGCCAGCAGCCAAGGGCACTTCGCCACAGATACGCAGTATTTT.